This T cell receptor beta chain stems from a study of T cell responses to AZD1222 COVID-19 vaccine. Details on this clone: Its cognate antigen is unknown.

V dropped 2 bases and J dropped 7 bases, with 9 bases sitting between them. The CDR3 runs 14 residues. Germline values: CDR1 PRHDT, CDR2 FYEKMQ (reference sequence). Produced via immunoSEQ multiplex PCR; TCRdb's table is partial and in-frame only. In the table there are 110,000 to 150,000 clones, about 92% of which are singletons. General study findings and limits: Breadth and depth of Spike-specific TCRs rose after two AZD1222 doses.

The chain combines TRBV13 with TRBJ1-6, with D possibly being TRBD1 (5 bases). The TCR comes from an adult in good health. The sample here was peripheral blood, taken on day 0 of AZD1222 vaccination. The CDR3 region has the DNA TGTGCCAGCAGCTTATCAGGGCACAATTCACCCCTCCACTTT. Its protein is CASSLSGHNSPLHF.